These T cell receptor beta chains were read from a single sample in a study of response to subunit inactivated influenza vaccine. TCRdb re-derived calls from the RT-PCR reads in MiXCR, one entry per CDR3 protein. The sample lists approximately 500,000 distinct CDR3 sequences; around 15% were seen once. The sequencing used PBMCs from blood, collected about 12 days after vaccination. Source of these receptors: a man aged 50 to 60 who received an inactivated influenza vaccine. CDR3s include the opening cysteine and the closing phenylalanine or tryptophan. The D gene is left open where the match is weak. Clone sizes are given selectively: once, few, many, or a class where the clone is expanded.

D	size	J	V	DNA	CDR3
TRBD1	few	TRBJ1-5	TRBV20-1	TGCAGTGCTACAGGGGACAGGGGGAGCTTTTTGAGCAATCAGCCCCAGCATTTT	CSATGDRGSFLSNQPQHF
TRBD2	many	TRBJ2-1	TRBV15	TGTGCCACCAGCAGAGCTCTAGCGGGGGTCTTGGGTGAGCAGTTCTTC	CATSRALAGVLGEQFF
TRBD2	few	TRBJ2-2	TRBV7-9	TGTGCCAGCAGCTTCCCGCGGGGGGCATCGAACACCGGGGAGCTGTTTTTT	CASSFPRGASNTGELFF
-	few	TRBJ1-5	TRBV20-1	TGCAGTGCGCCCCTTAATCCGGGGGATCAGCCCCAGCATTTT	CSAPLNPGDQPQHF
-	few	TRBJ2-2	TRBV5-1	TGCGCCAGCAGCAGCCCGGGGAGGTCCGGGGAGCTGTTTTTT	CASSSPGRSGELFF
-	-	TRBJ2-1	TRBV4-2	TGTGCCAGCAGCCAAGAATCTGACAGATACAATGAGCAGTTCTTC	CASSQESDRYNEQFF
-	few	TRBJ1-4	TRBV5-5	TGTGCCAGCAGCTCGGGGACTCGGACAAATGAAAAACTGTTTTTT	CASSSGTRTNEKLFF
-	-	TRBJ1-1	TRBV7-2	TGTGCCAGCAGCCCCCAGGGAGTTGCCACTGAAGCTTTCTTT	CASSPQGVATEAFF
-	-	TRBJ2-7	TRBV18	TGTGCCAGCTCGTTACCGGGCCTCTTCTCCTACGAGCAGTACTTC	CASSLPGLFSYEQYF
TRBD2	few	TRBJ2-3	TRBV20-1	TGCAGTGCCACACCAGGACTAGCGGGACTATTGGGGGATACGCAGTATTTT	CSATPGLAGLLGDTQYF
-	few	TRBJ2-3	TRBV9	TGTGCCAGCAGCGTAGATCCATCAACGCAGGATACGCAGTATTTT	CASSVDPSTQDTQYF
-	-	TRBJ1-2	TRBV5-5	TGTGCCAGCAGCCCAGGAGCAGCTATCCCAGCTAACTATGGCTACACCTTC	CASSPGAAIPANYGYTF
-	many	TRBJ2-5	TRBV4-3	TGCGCCAGCACCGCCAGGGTATCGGGGAGACACCAAGAGACCCAGTACTTC	CASTARVSGRHQETQYF
-	few	TRBJ1-2	TRBV12-3/TRBV12-4	TGTGCCAGCAGTGCCAACAGGGCTGATGGCTACACCTTC	CASSANRADGYTF
-	few	TRBJ2-1	TRBV20-1	TGCAGTGTCTCGATCTACTCTATAGGATATGAGCAGTTCTTC	CSVSIYSIGYEQFF
-	few	TRBJ2-3	TRBV4-2	TGTGCCAGCAGCCCCCGCTCCCATAGCACAGATACGCAGTATTTT	CASSPRSHSTDTQYF
TRBD2	-	TRBJ2-1	TRBV14	TGTGCCAGCAGCCAAGTTGGTTGGACTAGCCAGCCTGAGCAGTTCTTC	CASSQVGWTSQPEQFF
-	many	TRBJ2-1	TRBV2	TGTGCCAGCAGAGACAGCAATGAGCAGTTCTTC	CASRDSNEQFF
-	few	TRBJ1-1	TRBV20-1	TGCAGTGCTAGAGTTCACAACGAAGCTTTCTTT	CSARVHNEAFF
TRBD2	-	TRBJ2-5	TRBV7-2	TGTGCCAGCAGCTTTCGGCGGGGGGTAGAGACCCAGTACTTC	CASSFRRGVETQYF
TRBD2	-	TRBJ2-1	TRBV7-9	TGTGCCAGCAGCTTATTAAGCGGGAGGGCGGGTGAGCAGTTCTTC	CASSLLSGRAGEQFF
TRBD1	few	TRBJ2-7	TRBV20-1	TGCAGTGCTAGACCCCTGACAGGGTCCATCTACGAGCAGTACTTC	CSARPLTGSIYEQYF